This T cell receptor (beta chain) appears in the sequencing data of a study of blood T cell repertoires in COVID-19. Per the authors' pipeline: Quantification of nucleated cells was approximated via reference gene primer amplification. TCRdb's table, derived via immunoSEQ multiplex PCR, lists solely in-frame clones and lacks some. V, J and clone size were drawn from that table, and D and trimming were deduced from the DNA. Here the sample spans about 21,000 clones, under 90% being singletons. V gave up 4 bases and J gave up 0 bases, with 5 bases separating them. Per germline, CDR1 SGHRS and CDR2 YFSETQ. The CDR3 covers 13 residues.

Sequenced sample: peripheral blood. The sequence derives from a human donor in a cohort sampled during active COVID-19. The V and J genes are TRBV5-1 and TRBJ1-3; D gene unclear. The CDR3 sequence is CASSPSSGNTIYF. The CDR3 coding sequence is TGCGCCAGCAGCCCTAGCTCTGGAAACACCATATATTTT.